This T cell receptor beta chain was recovered during a study of T cell responses to AZD1222 COVID-19 vaccine. Broader study findings: In the spike-specific TCR repertoire, nearly half reportedly target unmutated variant regions. Increases in Spike-specific TCR breadth and depth were seen after two AZD1222 doses. Donors, mostly white British, included more females; clonal diversity was possibly underestimated. Repertoires in all cases were sampled only once the peak T cell response had passed.

As regards this clone: Antigen specificity is unknown.

Clones were read by immunoSEQ multiplex PCR, and TCRdb kept only the in-frame ones, dropping some. The sample records roughly 95,000 clones, 80% to 95% being singletons. Germline loops: CDR1 LGHDT, CDR2 YNNKEL (reference sequence). Trimming took off 0 bases at V and 7 bases at J, with 18 bases between the two ends. The CDR3 covers 17 residues. The source is an adult who received the AZD1222 COVID-19 vaccine. This material consisted of peripheral blood, taken 28 days after the second AZD1222 dose. This chain connects TRBV3-1 (or the pseudogene TRBV3-2) to TRBJ1-4, with D perhaps TRBD1 (5 bases). CDR3 loop: CASSQDILQGMGEKLFF. In DNA, the CDR3 is TGTGCCAGCAGCCAAGACATCCTTCAGGGAATGGGTGAAAAACTGTTTTTT.